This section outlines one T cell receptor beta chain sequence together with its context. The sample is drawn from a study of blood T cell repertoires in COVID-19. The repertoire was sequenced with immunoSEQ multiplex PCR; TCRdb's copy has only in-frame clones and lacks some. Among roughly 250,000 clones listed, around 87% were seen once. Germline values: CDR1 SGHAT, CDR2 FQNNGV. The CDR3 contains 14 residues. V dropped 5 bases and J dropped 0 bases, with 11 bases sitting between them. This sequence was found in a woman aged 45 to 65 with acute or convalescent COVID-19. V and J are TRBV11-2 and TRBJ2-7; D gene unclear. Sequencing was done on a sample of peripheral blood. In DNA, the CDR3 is TGTGCCAGCAGCCCGAACAGCCTCTCCTACGAGCAGTACTTC. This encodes CASSPNSLSYEQYF.